The 21 T cell receptor beta chains reported below all come from one sample, sequenced in a study of vaccination and CD4 T cells after COVID-19. As for treatment: roughly 10-day PBMC culture with coronavirus spike peptide pools or control peptides (ViraFEST assay). The Oncomine TCR Beta short-read assay was what sequenced the DNA obtained from cultured CD4+ T cells. TCRdb recomputed calls from the PCR reads with MiXCR, one row per CDR3 protein. The sample has fewer than 20,000 distinct CDR3 sequences, roughly 51% seen once. No antigen is known for these receptors. The sample here was cultured CD4+ T cells from blood, taken after SARS-CoV-2 vaccination. Receptors were obtained from a human donor with COVID-19.

This clonotype was picked up a small number of times. This chain joins TRBV27 and TRBJ1-5, with D unclear. V was clipped by 3 bases and J by 0 bases, with 9 bases between them. The CDR3 spans 15 residues. Germline CDR1 is MNHEY and CDR2 is SMNVEV (reference sequence). CDR3 sequence: CASSFLSGSNQPQHF. The DNA of the CDR3 is TGTGCCAGCAGTTTTCTATCGGGTAGCAATCAGCCCCAGCATTTT.

This rearrangement joins TRBV2 to TRBJ1-1, with TRBD1 identical over 8 bases. Trimming at V came to 6 bases and at J to 1 base, leaving 7 bases not matched to a gene. CDR3 length: 15 amino acids. Germline V gives CDR1 SNHLY, CDR2 FYNNEI. CDR3 bases: TGTGCCAGCAGCCGACAGGGGCAAGGGAACACTGAAGCTTTCTTT. It encodes CASSRQGQGNTEAFF.

J is TRBJ1-1 and V is TRBV6-1, with TRBD1 as a possible D gene (6 bases). V dropped 6 bases and J dropped 2 bases, with 10 bases sitting between them. CDR1 MNHNS and CDR2 SASEGT come from the germline V gene. The CDR3 is 13 residues long. In DNA, the CDR3 is TGTGCCAGCAGCGTGGACAGCAACACTGAAGCTTTCTTT. Protein sequence: CASSVDSNTEAFF.

This chain joins TRBV24-1 and TRBJ2-5, with TRBD1 matching over 9 bases. The V and J ends lost 3 bases and 7 bases, in that order; junction bases with no gene match: 11. This CDR3 spans 16 amino acids. The germline V gene has CDR1 KGHDR and CDR2 SFDVKD. This chain's CDR3 is CATSDADRGPAATQYF. CDR3 in DNA: TGTGCCACCAGTGATGCGGACAGGGGTCCAGCCGCGACCCAGTACTTC.

The V gene is TRBV2, the J gene TRBJ2-2; a possible D gene is TRBD1 (5 bases). The V end lost 3 bases, the J end lost 5 bases, and 13 bases lay between the germline ends. The CDR3 runs 15 residues. Germline values: CDR1 SNHLY, CDR2 FYNNEI. The CDR3 here is CASSEEQVRTGELFF. In nucleotides, the CDR3 is TGTGCCAGCAGTGAGGAACAGGTCAGGACCGGGGAGCTGTTTTTT.

The chain combines TRBV7-6 with TRBJ2-3; 8 bases match TRBD2. Germline V gene lookup returns CDR1 SGHVS and CDR2 FNYEAQ. After removal of 1 base from V and 0 bases from J, the junction contained 9 bases not matched to a gene. This CDR3 comprises 18 residues. CDR3 bases: TGTGCCAGCAGCTTAGGATCGGCGGGGGGACACAGCACAGATACGCAGTATTTT. Amino acids: CASSLGSAGGHSTDTQYF. Variable domain in full (rest from reference TRBV7-6 and TRBJ2-3): GAGVSQSPRYKVTKRGQDVALRCDPISGHVSLYWYRQALGQGPEFLTYFNYEAQQDKSGLPNDRFSAERPEGSISTLTIQRTEQRDSAMYRCASSLGSAGGHSTDTQYFGPGTRLTVL.

This clonotype was recorded only once. This chain uses TRBV5-8 with TRBJ2-7; D not certain. Between the trimmed V and J ends, which lost 0 bases and 6 bases, there was a span of 7 bases. Germline V gives CDR1 SGHTS, CDR2 YDEGEE. The CDR3 is made up of 12 amino acids. CDR3: CASSLVLIEQYF. The CDR3 DNA reads as TGTGCCAGCAGCTTGGTGCTGATCGAGCAGTACTTC. The full variable domain, its missing parts supplied by reference TRBV5-8 and TRBJ2-7, is EAGVTQSPTHLIKTRGQQATLRCSPISGHTSVYWYQQALGLGLQFLLWYDEGEERNRGNFPPRFSGRQFPNYSSELNVNALELEDSALYLCASSLVLIEQYFGPGTRLTVT.

The V gene is TRBV20-1, the J gene TRBJ1-2; no definite D call. The CDR3 sequence is 15 residues long. Trimming took 1 base from V and 0 from J, leaving 12 bases between them. Germline V CDR1 and CDR2: DFQATT, SNEGSKA (reference sequence). As DNA, the CDR3 is TGCAGTGCTAGAGTCCAGAGTTTAGCTAACTATGGCTACACCTTC. Its translation: CSARVQSLANYGYTF.

The J gene is TRBJ2-7, the V gene TRBV20-1; 8 positions match TRBD1. CDR3 length equals 18 residues. After removal of 2 bases from V and 0 bases from J, the junction contained 15 bases not matched to a gene. CDR1 and CDR2 from the germline V gene are DFQATT and SNEGSKA (reference sequence). The chain's CDR3 is CSARKDGQGFLFSYEQYF. In DNA, the CDR3 is TGCAGTGCTAGAAAAGATGGACAGGGTTTTCTGTTCTCCTACGAGCAGTACTTC.

As regards this clonotype: Germline is not matched at one junction end, which may reflect a read error. The V and J genes are TRBV24-1 and TRBJ1-5, with D possibly TRBD1 on 6 matching bases. Germline CDR1 and CDR2: KGHDR and SFDVKD. This CDR3 has 14 amino acids. The CDR3 loop is CATGEGERYQPQHF. The CDR3 DNA sequence: TGTGCCACCGGTGAGGGGGAACGGTATCAGCCCCAGCATTTT.

The chain joins TRBV6-5 to TRBJ1-5; 8 nucleotides match TRBD1. Trimming cost V 4 bases and J 3 bases; bases outside gene matches: 8. The CDR3 extends over 16 amino acids. Germline CDR1 MNHEY, CDR2 SVGAGI. The CDR3 DNA reads TGTGCCAGCAGTTTACAACGACAGGGGATCAATCAGCCCCAGCATTTT. Translating gives CASSLQRQGINQPQHF.

The chain has TRBV2 and TRBJ1-6; 9 positions match TRBD1. V shed 6 bases, J shed 4 bases, and the junction held 7 bases outside the gene matches. The CDR3 covers 16 residues. From germline, CDR1 is SNHLY and CDR2 FYNNEI. Here the CDR3 DNA reads TGTGCCAGCAGGAAGAGTGGGACAGGGTATAATTCACCCCTCCACTTT. Residues: CASRKSGTGYNSPLHF. The whole variable domain, filled in from reference TRBV2 and TRBJ1-6, reads EPEVTQTPSHQVTQMGQEVILRCVPISNHLYFYWYRQILGQKVEFLVSFYNNEISEKSEIFDDQFSVERPDGSNFTLKIRSTKLEDSAMYFCASRKSGTGYNSPLHFGNGTRLTVT.

This clonotype was recorded a few times. The chain couples TRBV27 to TRBJ1-6; D unclear. From germline, CDR1 is MNHEY and CDR2 SMNVEV (reference sequence). The CDR3 has 16 amino acids. The V and J ends lost 7 bases and 5 bases respectively, with 18 bases between them. Here the CDR3 DNA reads TGTGCCAGCACTTATTACGGGAACGCCAATAATTCACCCCTCCACTTT. This sequence encodes CASTYYGNANNSPLHF.

DNA for the CDR3: TGCAGTTCCTGGGAGGGGCCCTATAATTCACCCCTCCACTTT. Its protein is CSSWEGPYNSPLHF. This chain connects TRBV20-1 to TRBJ1-6; D is perhaps TRBD1 (5 bases). The length of the CDR3 is 14 residues. Germline values: CDR1 DFQATT, CDR2 SNEGSKA (reference sequence). V was cut by 8 bases and J by 2 bases, with 13 bases left in between.

The chain uses TRBV12-3 or TRBV12-4 and TRBJ1-2, with 8 nucleotides matching TRBD1. This CDR3 has 15 residues. Trimming took 7 bases from V and 4 from J; bases not matched to a gene: 11. The CDR3 nucleotides read TGTGCCAGCACAGTCGGGACAGGTTTTGGCTATGGCTACACCTTC. It encodes CASTVGTGFGYGYTF.

This clonotype was seen a single time. This rearrangement joins TRBV12-3 or TRBV12-4 to TRBJ2-5; tentative D call: TRBD2 (5 bases). V lost 5 bases and J 5 bases, leaving 18 bases between the germline ends. The CDR3 length is 15 residues. The CDR3 is CASSPGGPLGETQYF. In nucleotides, the CDR3 is TGTGCCAGCAGTCCCGGCGGGCCCCTCGGCGAGACCCAGTACTTC.

This clonotype has a handful of counts. The CDR3 bases are TGCAGTGCTCCTCCCGGGACAAAGGAAGAGACCCAGTACTTC. Its protein is CSAPPGTKEETQYF. The chain carries TRBV20-1 and TRBJ2-5; tentative D call: TRBD1 (6 bases). The V end lost 5 bases, the J end lost 3 bases, and 16 bases lay between the germline ends. CDR3 length: 14 amino acids. Germline lookup yields CDR1 DFQATT and CDR2 SNEGSKA (reference sequence).

This clonotype was counted a few times. The J gene is TRBJ1-5, the V gene TRBV28; 11 bases are a match to TRBD1. V trimming: 6 bases; J trimming: 10 bases; junction bases outside the gene matches: 11. The CDR3 sequence is 15 residues long. Germline lookup yields CDR1 MDHEN and CDR2 SYDVKM. CDR3 DNA: TGTGCCAGCAGGGCCGGGACAGGGGGTCGGAGCCCCCAGCATTTT. This gives the protein CASRAGTGGRSPQHF.

This rearrangement joins TRBV2 to TRBJ2-1, with 13 bases aligning to TRBD2. This CDR3 comprises 15 residues. V trimming: 8 bases; J trimming: 6 bases; junction bases outside the gene matches: 7. The germline V gene has CDR1 SNHLY and CDR2 FYNNEI. The CDR3 nucleotides read TGTGCCAGCCAAAAAACTAGCGGGGGGGTCAATGAGCAGTTCTTC. Amino acid sequence: CASQKTSGGVNEQFF.

CDR3 DNA: TGTGCCAGCGGCCGTACGGGGAAGAACACTGAAGCTTTCTTT. Protein product: CASGRTGKNTEAFF. The chain links TRBV21-1 to TRBJ1-1. TRBV21-1 corresponds to a pseudogene. This CDR3 region has 14 residues.

The table lists this clonotype with a count of one. V gene TRBV7-6 combines with J gene TRBJ1-1, with 8 nucleotides matching TRBD1. V trimming: 7 bases; J trimming: 8 bases; junction bases outside the gene matches: 9. CDR3 length: 13 residues. Germline V gene data show CDR1 as SGHVS and CDR2 as FNYEAQ. Here the CDR3 reads CASTLDRGSEAFF. DNA of the CDR3: TGTGCCAGCACCCTAGACAGGGGCTCGGAAGCTTTCTTT.